This TCR beta chain was sequenced for a study of T-cell memory formation after mild COVID-19. Notes on the study in general: Contracting CD4+ clones were located mainly in CM and EM, and CD8+ clones in EMRA.

TCRdb redid the calling of the 5' RACE reads with MiXCR, one entry per CDR3 protein. The data contain about 620,000 distinct CDR3 sequences, roughly 18% of them singletons. A note on this clonotype: Antigen: not known.

This CDR3 spans 14 amino acids. Trimming at V came to 7 bases and at J to 5 bases, leaving 7 bases not matched to a gene. The gene calls are TRBV12-3 or TRBV12-4 and TRBJ2-2, with 7 nucleotides matching TRBD2. This clonotype originated in an adult woman who had mild COVID-19 (a few samples of this study predate the infection). Cell type and time point are not known. Sequenced material: PBMCs or a T cell subset sorted from them (not recorded which). Here the CDR3 DNA reads TGTGCCAGCATCACCCTGGGAGGGACCGGGGAGCTGTTTTTT. Amino acid sequence: CASITLGGTGELFF.